This T cell receptor beta chain was captured in a study of glioma-infiltrating T cells after dendritic cell vaccination. On the study more broadly: Autologous tumor lysate-pulsed dendritic cell vaccination was given between the early 2000s and the early 2010s.

Time point noted: after dendritic cell vaccination, including at tumor progression/relapse. None of the glioblastoma patients had an isocitrate dehydrogenase mutation. Before vaccination, two weeks after the third vaccination, and at progression, PBMC were collected. The PCR used 60 V beta and 13 J beta primers. TCRdb's table, derived via immunoSEQ multiplex PCR, lists solely in-frame clones and lacks some. The sample carries 85,000 to 100,000 clones, less than 85% recorded once. Germline values: CDR1 MNHEY, CDR2 SVGAGI. The trim removed 2 bases at V and 5 bases at J, leaving 3 bases unmatched. This CDR3 region has 15 residues.

The genes are TRBV6-5 and TRBJ2-2; 9 bases agree with TRBD1. The receptor was isolated from a human donor with glioblastoma. The source material was blood, sampled after dendritic cell vaccination. The CDR3 protein is CASSYGDRDTGELFF. CDR3 coding DNA: TGTGCCAGCAGTTACGGGGACAGGGATACCGGGGAGCTGTTTTTT.